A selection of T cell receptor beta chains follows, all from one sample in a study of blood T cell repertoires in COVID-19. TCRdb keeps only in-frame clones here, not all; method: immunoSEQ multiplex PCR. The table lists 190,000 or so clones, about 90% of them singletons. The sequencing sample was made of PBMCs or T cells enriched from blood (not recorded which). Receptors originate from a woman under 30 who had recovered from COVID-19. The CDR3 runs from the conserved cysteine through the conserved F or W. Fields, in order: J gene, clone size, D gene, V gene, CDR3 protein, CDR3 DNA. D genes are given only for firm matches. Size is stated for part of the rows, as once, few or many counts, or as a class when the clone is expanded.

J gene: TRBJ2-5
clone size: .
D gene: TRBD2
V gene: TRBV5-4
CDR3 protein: CASSSRLAGGETQYF
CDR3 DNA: TGTGCCAGCAGCTCCAGACTAGCGGGGGGAGAGACCCAGTACTTC

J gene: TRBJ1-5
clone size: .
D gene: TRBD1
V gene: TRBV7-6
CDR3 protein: CASSSRQGNNQPQHF
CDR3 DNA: TGTGCCAGCAGCTCCCGACAGGGAAACAATCAGCCCCAGCATTTT

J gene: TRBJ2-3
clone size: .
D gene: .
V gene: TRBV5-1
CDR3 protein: CASSSGTSLGVPQYF
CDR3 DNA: TGCGCCAGCAGCTCGGGGACTTCTCTAGGGGTCCCGCAGTATTTT

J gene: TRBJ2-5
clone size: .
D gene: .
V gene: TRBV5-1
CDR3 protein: CASSPRGANLETQYF
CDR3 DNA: TGCGCCAGCAGCCCCCGGGGGGCTAATCTAGAGACCCAGTACTTC

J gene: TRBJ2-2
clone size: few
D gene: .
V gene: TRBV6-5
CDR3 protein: CASRGLSDTGELFF
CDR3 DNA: TGTGCCAGCAGGGGACTCTCCGACACCGGGGAGCTGTTTTTT

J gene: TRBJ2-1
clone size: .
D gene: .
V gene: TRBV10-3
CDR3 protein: CAISDFRDTNYNEQFF
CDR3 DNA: TGTGCCATCAGTGATTTCCGGGACACAAACTACAATGAGCAGTTCTTC

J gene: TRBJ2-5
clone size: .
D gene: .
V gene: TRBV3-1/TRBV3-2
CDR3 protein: CASSQDPVLADQETQYF
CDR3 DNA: TGTGCCAGCAGCCAAGACCCCGTCCTAGCCGATCAAGAGACCCAGTACTTC

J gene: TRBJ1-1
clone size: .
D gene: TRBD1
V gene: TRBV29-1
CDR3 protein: CSVSTGGHTEAFF
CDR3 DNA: TGCAGCGTTTCAACAGGGGGGCACACTGAAGCTTTCTTT

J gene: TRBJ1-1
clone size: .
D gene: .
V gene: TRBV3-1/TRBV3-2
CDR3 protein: CASSPSGVYTEAFF
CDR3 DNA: TGTGCCAGCAGCCCATCGGGGGTTTACACTGAAGCTTTCTTT

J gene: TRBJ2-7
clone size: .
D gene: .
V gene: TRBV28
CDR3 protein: CASSPAALVGHEQYF
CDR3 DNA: TGTGCCAGCAGCCCAGCTGCTCTTGTGGGCCACGAGCAGTACTTC

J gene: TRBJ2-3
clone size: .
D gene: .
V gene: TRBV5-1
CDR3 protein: CASSLGHGQGSTDTQYF
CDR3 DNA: TGCGCCAGCAGCTTGGGTCATGGCCAGGGCTCCACAGATACGCAGTATTTT

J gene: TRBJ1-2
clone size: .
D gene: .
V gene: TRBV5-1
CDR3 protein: CASTSGGRTYGYTF
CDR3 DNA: TGCGCCAGCACTTCCGGGGGGCGCACCTATGGCTACACCTTC

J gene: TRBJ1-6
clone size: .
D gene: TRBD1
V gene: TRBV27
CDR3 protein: CASASQGERSPLHF
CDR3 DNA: TGTGCCAGCGCAAGTCAGGGGGAGCGGTCACCCCTCCACTTT

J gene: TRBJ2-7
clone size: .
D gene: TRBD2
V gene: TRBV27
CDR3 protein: CASRPSGVPYEQYF
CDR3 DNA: TGTGCCAGCAGACCTAGCGGGGTCCCCTACGAGCAGTACTTC

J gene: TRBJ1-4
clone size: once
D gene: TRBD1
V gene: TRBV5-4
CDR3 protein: CASSTGQGGSELFF
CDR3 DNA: TGTGCCAGCAGCACGGGACAGGGGGGTAGTGAACTGTTTTTT

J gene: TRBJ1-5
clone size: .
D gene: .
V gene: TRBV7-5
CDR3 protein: CVRSCDRDQPQHF
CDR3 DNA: TGTGTCAGAAGCTGCGACAGAGATCAGCCCCAGCATTTT

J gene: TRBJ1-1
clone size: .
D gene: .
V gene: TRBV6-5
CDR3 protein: CASSYGGGTEAFF
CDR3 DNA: TGTGCCAGCAGTTACGGGGGAGGGACTGAAGCTTTCTTT

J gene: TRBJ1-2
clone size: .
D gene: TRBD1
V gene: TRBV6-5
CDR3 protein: CASAGQGAGNYGYTF
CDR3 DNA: TGTGCCAGCGCCGGACAGGGGGCCGGTAACTATGGCTACACCTTC

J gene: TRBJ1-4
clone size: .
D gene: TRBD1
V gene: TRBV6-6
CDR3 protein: CASSRWTGGLANEKLFF
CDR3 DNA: TGTGCCAGCAGTAGATGGACAGGGGGTCTTGCTAATGAAAAACTGTTTTTT

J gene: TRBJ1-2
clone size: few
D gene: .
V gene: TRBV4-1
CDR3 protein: CASRGAGLYNGYTF
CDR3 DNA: TGCGCCAGCAGGGGAGCGGGCCTCTATAATGGCTACACCTTC

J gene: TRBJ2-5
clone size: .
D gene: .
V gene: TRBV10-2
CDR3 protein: CASSEVDSQETQYF
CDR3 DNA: TGCGCCAGCAGTGAGGTGGACAGCCAAGAGACCCAGTACTTC

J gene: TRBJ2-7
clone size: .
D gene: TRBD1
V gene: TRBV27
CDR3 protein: CASSHVGPQGTSYEQYF
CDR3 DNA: TGTGCCAGCAGTCACGTTGGCCCACAGGGGACCTCCTACGAGCAGTACTTC

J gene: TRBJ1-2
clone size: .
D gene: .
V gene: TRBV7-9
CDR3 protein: CASSLDVWASDGYTF
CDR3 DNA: TGTGCCAGCAGCTTAGATGTTTGGGCATCGGATGGCTACACCTTC

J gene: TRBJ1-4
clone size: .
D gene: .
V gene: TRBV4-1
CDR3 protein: CASSPELRRGEKLFF
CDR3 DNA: TGCGCCAGCAGCCCCGAGCTCCGAAGGGGTGAAAAACTGTTTTTT

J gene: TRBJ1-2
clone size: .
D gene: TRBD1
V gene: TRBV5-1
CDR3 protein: CASSVDRGVYGYTF
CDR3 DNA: TGCGCCAGCAGCGTGGACAGGGGGGTTTATGGCTACACCTTC

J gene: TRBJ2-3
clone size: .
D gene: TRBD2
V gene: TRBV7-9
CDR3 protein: CASSSTLAGASTDTQYF
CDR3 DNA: TGTGCCAGCAGCTCCACCTTAGCGGGGGCTAGCACAGATACGCAGTATTTT

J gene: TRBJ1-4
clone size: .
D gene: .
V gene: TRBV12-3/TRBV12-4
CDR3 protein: CAIQGTANEKLFF
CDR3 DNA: TGTGCCATCCAGGGTACAGCTAATGAAAAACTGTTTTTT

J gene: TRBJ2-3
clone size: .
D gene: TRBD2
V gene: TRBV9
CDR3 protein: CASSVVGLAGTDTQYF
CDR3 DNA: TGTGCCAGCAGCGTAGTCGGACTAGCGGGCACAGATACGCAGTATTTT

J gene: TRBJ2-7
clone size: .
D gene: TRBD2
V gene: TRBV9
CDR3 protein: CASSVGEGTEQYF
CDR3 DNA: TGTGCCAGCAGCGTAGGGGAGGGTACTGAGCAGTACTTC

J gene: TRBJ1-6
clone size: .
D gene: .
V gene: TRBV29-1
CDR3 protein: CSVGENSPLHF
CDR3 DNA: TGCAGCGTTGGCGAAAATTCACCCCTCCACTTT

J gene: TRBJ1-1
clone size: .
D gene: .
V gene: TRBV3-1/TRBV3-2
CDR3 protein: CASSRTGRTEAFF
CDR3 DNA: TGTGCCAGCAGCCGTACAGGGCGCACTGAAGCTTTCTTT

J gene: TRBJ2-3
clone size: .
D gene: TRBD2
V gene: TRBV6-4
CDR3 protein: CASSDAGGTDTQYF
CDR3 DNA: TGTGCCAGCAGTGACGCGGGGGGCACAGATACGCAGTATTTT

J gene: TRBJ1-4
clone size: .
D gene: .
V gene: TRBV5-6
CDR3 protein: CASSLGQSDGLFF
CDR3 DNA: TGTGCCAGCAGCTTGGGACAGAGTGATGGACTGTTTTTT

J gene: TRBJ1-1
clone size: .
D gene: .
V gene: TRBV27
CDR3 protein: CASISGTEAFF
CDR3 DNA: TGTGCCAGCATATCGGGAACTGAAGCTTTCTTT

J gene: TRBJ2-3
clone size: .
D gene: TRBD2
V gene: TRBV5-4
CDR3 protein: CASSLDPGGFIDTQYF
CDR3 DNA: TGTGCCAGCAGCTTGGACCCGGGGGGATTTATAGATACGCAGTATTTT

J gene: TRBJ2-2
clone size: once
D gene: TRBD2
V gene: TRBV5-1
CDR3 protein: CASSPSPGRAGELFF
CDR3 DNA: TGCGCCAGCAGCCCCTCCCCGGGGAGGGCCGGGGAGCTGTTTTTT

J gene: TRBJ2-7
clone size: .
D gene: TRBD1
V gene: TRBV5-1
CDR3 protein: CASSYYGTGGDYNEQYF
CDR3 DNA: TGCGCCAGCAGCTACTACGGGACAGGGGGCGATTACAACGAGCAGTACTTC

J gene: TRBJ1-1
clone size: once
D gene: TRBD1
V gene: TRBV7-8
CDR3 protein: CASSPSDRSAAEAFF
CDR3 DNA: TGTGCCAGCAGCCCGTCGGACAGGTCCGCCGCTGAAGCTTTCTTT

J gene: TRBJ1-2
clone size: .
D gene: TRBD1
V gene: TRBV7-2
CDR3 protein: CASSATGGYGYTF
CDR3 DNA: TGTGCCAGCAGCGCGACAGGGGGCTATGGCTACACCTTC

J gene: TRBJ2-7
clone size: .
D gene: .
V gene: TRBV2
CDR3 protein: CASSEWTRGSSYEQYF
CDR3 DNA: TGTGCCAGCAGTGAATGGACTAGGGGGAGCTCCTACGAGCAGTACTTC

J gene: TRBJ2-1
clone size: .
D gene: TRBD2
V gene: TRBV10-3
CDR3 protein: CAISELGLAASYNEQFF
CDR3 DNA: TGTGCCATCAGTGAGTTGGGGCTAGCGGCCTCCTACAATGAGCAGTTCTTC

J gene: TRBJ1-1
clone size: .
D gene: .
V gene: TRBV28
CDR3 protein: CASSEGVETEAFF
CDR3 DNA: TGTGCCAGCAGTGAGGGGGTTGAGACTGAAGCTTTCTTT

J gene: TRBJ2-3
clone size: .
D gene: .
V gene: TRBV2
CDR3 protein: CASSQKDTQYF
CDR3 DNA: TGTGCCAGCAGCCAGAAGGATACGCAGTATTTT

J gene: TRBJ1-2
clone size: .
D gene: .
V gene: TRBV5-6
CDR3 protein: CASSLVSNYGYTF
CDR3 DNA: TGTGCCAGCAGCTTGGTCAGTAACTATGGCTACACCTTC

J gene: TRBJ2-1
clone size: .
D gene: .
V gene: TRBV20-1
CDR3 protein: CSASIPDEQFF
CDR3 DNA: TGCAGTGCTAGTATTCCAGATGAGCAGTTCTTC

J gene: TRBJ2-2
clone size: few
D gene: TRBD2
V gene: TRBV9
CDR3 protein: CASMGGGVQNTGELFF
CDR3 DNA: TGTGCCAGCATGGGGGGAGGGGTACAGAACACCGGGGAGCTGTTTTTT

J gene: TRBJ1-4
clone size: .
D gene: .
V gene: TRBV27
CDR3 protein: CASSPAALSEKLFF
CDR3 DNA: TGTGCCAGCAGTCCCGCGGCCCTAAGTGAAAAACTGTTTTTT

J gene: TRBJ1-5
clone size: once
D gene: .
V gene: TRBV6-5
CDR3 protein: CASSYSRLNQPQHF
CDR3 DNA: TGTGCCAGCAGTTACTCCCGGTTGAATCAGCCCCAGCATTTT

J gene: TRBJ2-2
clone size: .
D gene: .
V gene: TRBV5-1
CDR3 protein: CASSLSDRANTGELFF
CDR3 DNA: TGCGCCAGCAGCTTGAGTGACAGAGCGAACACCGGGGAGCTGTTTTTT

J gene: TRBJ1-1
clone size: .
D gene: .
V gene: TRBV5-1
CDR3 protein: CASSPGRGEGSVESAFF
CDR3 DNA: TGCGCCAGCAGTCCCGGACGCGGGGAGGGATCTGTGGAGTCAGCTTTCTTT

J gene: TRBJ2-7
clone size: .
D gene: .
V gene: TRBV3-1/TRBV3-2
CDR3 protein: CASSPHSYEQYF
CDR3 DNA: TGTGCCAGCAGCCCCCACTCCTACGAGCAGTACTTC

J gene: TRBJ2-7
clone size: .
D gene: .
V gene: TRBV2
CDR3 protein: CAILIGGSRGIYEQYF
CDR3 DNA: TGTGCCATTTTGATAGGGGGCAGCCGGGGGATTTACGAGCAGTACTTC

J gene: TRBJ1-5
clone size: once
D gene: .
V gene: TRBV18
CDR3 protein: CASSPWEAGTNQPQHF
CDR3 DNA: TGTGCCAGCTCCCCCTGGGAGGCCGGTACCAATCAGCCCCAGCATTTT

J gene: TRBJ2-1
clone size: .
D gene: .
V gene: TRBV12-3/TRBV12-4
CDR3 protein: CASSFYRSQFF
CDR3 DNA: TGTGCCAGCAGTTTCTACAGGAGCCAGTTCTTC

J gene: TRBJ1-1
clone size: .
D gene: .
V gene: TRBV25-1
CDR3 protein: CASSFTGLTEAFF
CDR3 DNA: TGTGCCAGCAGTTTCACAGGGCTCACTGAAGCTTTCTTT

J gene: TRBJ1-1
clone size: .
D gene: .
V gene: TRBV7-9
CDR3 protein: CASSFLTEDTEAFF
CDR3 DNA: TGTGCCAGCAGTTTCCTAACGGAGGACACTGAAGCTTTCTTT

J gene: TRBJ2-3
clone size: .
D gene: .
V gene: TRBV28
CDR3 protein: CASSPQRQRALEPF
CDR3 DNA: TGTGCCAGCAGTCCCCAGCGCCAGAGGGCATTAGAACCCTTT

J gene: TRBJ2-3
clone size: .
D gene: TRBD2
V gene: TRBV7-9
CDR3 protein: CASSITSGGNTDTQYF
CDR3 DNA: TGTGCCAGCAGCATTACTAGCGGGGGTAACACAGATACGCAGTATTTT

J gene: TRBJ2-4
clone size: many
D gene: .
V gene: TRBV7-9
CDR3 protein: CAAGRLVTGAKNIQYF
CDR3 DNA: TGTGCCGCCGGACGGTTGGTGACGGGGGCCAAAAACATTCAGTACTTC

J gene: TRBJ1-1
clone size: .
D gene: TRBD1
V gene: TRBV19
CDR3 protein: CASSTWGQGNTEAFF
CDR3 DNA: TGTGCCAGTAGTACGTGGGGACAGGGGAACACTGAAGCTTTCTTT